Described below is a single TCR beta chain sequence and its context. Its antigen is currently unknown. Trimming took off 4 bases at V and 1 base at J, with 7 bases between the two ends. The CDR3 contains 14 residues. The germline V gene encodes CDR1 MNHEY and CDR2 SVGAGI. The sample originates from a study of CD8+ T cells in alopecia areata. Across the whole study: Among treated patients, oral tofacitinib was administered at 5 to 10 mg twice daily.

Overall study findings and caveats: One nonresponder leaves baseline CD8+ expansion's link to response uncertain.

Treatment here: oral pan-JAK inhibitor, 5-10 mg twice daily. Alopecia areata patients provided lesional scalp punch biopsies and peripheral blood. Investigators isolated RNA and reverse transcribed it into cDNA to act as the sequencing template. TCRdb keeps only in-frame clones here, not all; method: immunoSEQ multiplex PCR. This sample has about 190,000 clones, with less than 65% found just once. The origin of this receptor is a human donor with alopecia areata. V usage is TRBV6-5 and J usage is TRBJ2-2; unclear D gene. The sequences come from CD4+ T cells sorted from blood, collected at week 4, from a patient treated with tofacitinib. The CDR3 DNA sequence: TGTGCCAGCAGTTTAGACTGGAACACCGGGGAGCTGTTTTTT. Encoded protein: CASSLDWNTGELFF.